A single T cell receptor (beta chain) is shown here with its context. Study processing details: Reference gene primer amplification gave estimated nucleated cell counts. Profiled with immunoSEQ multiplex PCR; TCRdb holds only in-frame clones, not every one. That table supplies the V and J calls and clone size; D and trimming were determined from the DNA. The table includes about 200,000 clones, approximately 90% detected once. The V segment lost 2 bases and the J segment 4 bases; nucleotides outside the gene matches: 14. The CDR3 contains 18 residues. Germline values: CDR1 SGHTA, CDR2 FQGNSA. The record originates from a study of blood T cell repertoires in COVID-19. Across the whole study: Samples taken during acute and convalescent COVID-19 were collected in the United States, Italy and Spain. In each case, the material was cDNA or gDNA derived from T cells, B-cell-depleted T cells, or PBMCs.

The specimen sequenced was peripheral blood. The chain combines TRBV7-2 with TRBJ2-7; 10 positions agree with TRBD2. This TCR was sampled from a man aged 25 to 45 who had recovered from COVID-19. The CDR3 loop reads CASSLRGRRASGGYEQYF. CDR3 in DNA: TGTGCCAGCAGCTTAAGGGGACGACGAGCTAGCGGGGGATACGAGCAGTACTTC.